This TCR beta chain was found in a study of T-cell reconstitution after alpha-beta-depleted transplantation in children. As for this clonotype: The target antigen is unknown.

Researchers prepared the TCRbeta library using unique molecular identifiers, the study reports. Each CDR3 protein gets one entry after TCRdb re-called the PCR reads with MiXCR. This table has around 500,000 distinct CDR3 sequences, about 21% appearing once. Study findings and constraints: When one year had passed after transplant, most T-cell counts and diversity came from newly produced T cells. For some patients, TCRbeta diversity was high at day 60 because of recipient T cells and thymic progenitors that survived. Several hundred expanded graft clones reportedly were the source of alpha-beta T cells about two months after transplant.

This receptor was taken from a boy under two years old who had a stem cell transplant for acute myeloid leukemia, so the T cells may come from the graft donor. The starting material was PBMCs, mostly from graft donor cells, obtained 360 days after TCRalphabeta/CD19-depleted stem cell transplant.

CDR3 residues: CASSQDSRRGTGFTGELFF. CDR3 in DNA: TGCGCCAGCAGCCAAGACTCTAGGCGTGGGACTGGCTTCACCGGGGAGCTGTTTTTT. The chain combines TRBV4-1 with TRBJ2-2, with TRBD2 as a possible D gene (6 bases). CDR1 and CDR2 (germline): MGHRA, YSYEKL. V was cut by 0 bases and J by 4 bases, with 21 bases left in between. CDR3 length: 19 amino acids.